The 11 T cell receptor beta chains below were found in one sample sequenced in a study of blood T cell repertoires in COVID-19. TCRdb keeps only in-frame clones here, not all; method: immunoSEQ multiplex PCR. The data contain about 360,000 clones, about 89% of them singletons. The material sequenced was PBMCs or T cells enriched from blood (not recorded which). The receptors come from a man aged 25-45 years who had recovered from COVID-19.

The rearrangement joins TRBV6-1 to TRBJ2-3; 11 bases match TRBD2. The CDR3 is made up of 15 amino acids. The germline gives CDR1 MNHNS, CDR2 SASEGT. Trimming at V came to 1 base and at J to 6 bases, leaving 3 bases not matched to a gene. The CDR3 DNA is TGTGCCAGCAGTGAAGTTAGCGGGGGGGCCGATACGCAGTATTTT. Its protein is CASSEVSGGADTQYF.

The chain employs TRBV4-1 and TRBJ1-4; D unresolved. CDR1 MGHRA and CDR2 YSYEKL come from the germline V gene. This CDR3 is built from 15 residues. The V end lost 1 base, the J end lost 7 bases, and 13 bases lay between the germline ends. CDR3 coding DNA: TGCGCCAGCAGCCAAGTCGTCCCTTGGAGTGAAAAACTGTTTTTT. Protein sequence: CASSQVVPWSEKLFF.

The rearrangement joins TRBV19 to TRBJ1-2, with a weak D call TRBD1 (6 bases). V lost 3 bases and J lost 1, with 12 bases in between. This CDR3 has 15 amino acids. CDR1 is LNHDA and CDR2 is SQIVND in the germline V gene (reference sequence). The chain's CDR3 is CASSIGTLFNYGYTF. The CDR3 bases are TGTGCCAGTAGTATCGGGACATTATTTAACTATGGCTACACCTTC.

The chain has TRBV6-1 and TRBJ1-1, with unresolved D. This CDR3 spans 14 amino acids. V lost 2 bases, J lost 3 bases, and 10 bases lay in between. Looked up from germline, CDR1 is MNHNS and CDR2 is SASEGT. The CDR3 DNA is TGTGCCAGCAGTGAAAAGTGGGCGTACACTGAAGCTTTCTTT. It encodes CASSEKWAYTEAFF.

The table lists this clone with a few counts. V is TRBV30 and J is TRBJ2-7; a weak D match, TRBD1 (5 bases). Germline V gene data show CDR1 as GTSNPN and CDR2 as SVGIG (reference sequence). The length of the CDR3 is 13 residues. Between the trimmed V and J ends, which lost 2 bases and 3 bases, there was a span of 11 bases. CDR3 residues: CAWSPLDSYEQYF. The CDR3 coding sequence is TGTGCCTGGAGTCCCCTCGACAGCTACGAGCAGTACTTC.

The chain uses TRBV5-5 and TRBJ2-6; D gene uncertain. V was cut by 0 bases and J by 1 base, with 5 bases left in between. Germline lookup yields CDR1 SGHKS and CDR2 YYEKEE (reference sequence). The CDR3 runs to 15 residues. The CDR3 coding sequence is TGTGCCAGCAGCTTGGGTCTTTCTGGGGCCAACGTCCTGACTTTC. This gives the protein CASSLGLSGANVLTF. The whole variable domain, filled in from reference TRBV5-5 and TRBJ2-6, reads DAGVTQSPTHLIKTRGQQVTLRCSPISGHKSVSWYQQVLGQGPQFIFQYYEKEERGRGNFPDRFSARQFPNYSSELNVNALLLGDSALYLCASSLGLSGANVLTFGAGSRLTVL.

The chain has TRBV30 and TRBJ1-5; D is uncertain. CDR1 GTSNPN and CDR2 SVGIG come from the germline V gene (reference sequence). The V gene lost 0 bases and the J gene lost 3 bases, with 6 bases spanning the gap. This CDR3 is built from 13 residues. For the CDR3, the DNA is TGTGCCTGGAGTGTCCACAACAATCAGCCCCAGCATTTT. This translates into CAWSVHNNQPQHF.

In this sample, this clone turned up a few times. The chain links TRBV20-1 to TRBJ1-2; D unresolved. Trimming took off 3 bases at V and 5 bases at J, with 7 bases between the two ends. This CDR3 comprises 11 residues. Germline-derived CDR1 and CDR2 are DFQATT and SNEGSKA (reference sequence). CDR3 bases: TGCAGTGCTAGGGGAGATTATGGCTACACCTTC. Its translation is CSARGDYGYTF.

The rearrangement links TRBV6-4 to TRBJ1-2; 10 bases agree with TRBD1. The CDR3 sequence is 17 residues long. CDR1 MRHNA and CDR2 SNTAGT come from the germline V gene. V shed 6 bases and J 6 bases; nucleotides not matched to a gene: 16. CDR3 residues: CASRGPVPRTGGNGYTF. In DNA form, the CDR3 reads TGTGCCAGCAGGGGGCCCGTTCCGCGGACAGGGGGAAATGGCTACACCTTC.

The chain links TRBV6-2 or TRBV6-3 to TRBJ1-5, with TRBD1 matching over 7 bases. Trimming took 5 bases from V and 5 from J; bases not matched to a gene: 6. Germline CDR1 is MNHEY and CDR2 is SVGEGT. CDR3 length: 14 residues. Here the CDR3 reads CASSTWTGDQPQHF. As DNA, the CDR3 is TGTGCCAGCAGTACCTGGACAGGAGATCAGCCCCAGCATTTT.

With respect to this clone: One end of the junction fails to match germline, which may point to a read error. CDR3 bases: TGTGCCAGCAGCGAGGACAGTAACACTGGAGCTTTCTTT. Protein sequence: CASSEDSNTGAFF. This chain uses TRBV7-3 with TRBJ1-1, with a tentative D call TRBD1 (6 bases). CDR3 length: 13 amino acids. In germline, CDR1 is SGHTA, CDR2 FQGTGA.